This T cell receptor beta chain comes out of a study of radiation and T cells in renal cell carcinoma. Study-wide results and limits: Top tumor clonotypes rose in blood 2 weeks post-radiation, then contracted. Pretreatment tumor biopsies were lacking, so baseline clonotypes are unknown.

Generated by immunoSEQ multiplex PCR, the TCRdb table keeps only in-frame clones and is missing some. The sample lists about 140,000 clones, over 65% seen once, with less than 25% in the top ten. This clone was counted between two and nine times. Its antigen remains unidentified. Indicated time point: baseline pretreatment blood. As to treatment: 15 Gy SBRT to primary tumor, nephrectomy 4 weeks later. This renal cell carcinoma was of the clear cell type. The sequence came from a woman between 45 and 60 years old with renal cell carcinoma. The input for sequencing was blood, taken from a patient whose treatment included radiotherapy and nephrectomy.

Here the CDR3 reads CASSLGGTVETQYF. The CDR3 nucleotides read TGTGCCAGCAGCTTAGGAGGGACTGTGGAGACCCAGTACTTC. The V and J genes are TRBV7-9 and TRBJ2-5, with a possible D match to TRBD2 (6 bases). The germline V gene has CDR1 SEHNR and CDR2 FQNEAQ (reference sequence). This CDR3 contains 14 residues. The V end was cut by 1 base, the J end by 5 bases, with 11 bases between.